The clone carrying this TCR beta chain has a single count. Its antigen is undetermined. Patients were ineligible given autoimmune disease history or systemic immunosuppression. The sample is drawn from a study of OX40 agonist ivuxolimab in advanced cancers. Study summary: Each dose-escalation patient presented with hepatocellular carcinoma, melanoma, renal cell or head and neck cancer. Allowance was made for prior anti-PD-1, anti-PD-L1 or anti-CTLA-4 therapy, and roughly 40% had some. Study observations and caveats: Near-lowest levels of clonal expansion characterized partial responders at 0.1-3.0 mg/kg.

Using immunoSEQ multiplex PCR, the repertoire was profiled, and TCRdb retains in-frame clones only, with some absent. The sample carries 30,000 to 40,000 clones, 80% to 85% recorded once. The CDR3 loop spans 15 amino acids. The germline gives CDR1 LNHDA, CDR2 SQIVND (reference sequence). The V gene lost 5 bases and the J gene lost 5 bases, with 16 bases spanning the gap. The source of this sequence is an adult with an advanced solid tumor such as melanoma, head and neck, liver or kidney cancer. The sequenced sample was CD4+ or CD8+ T cells sorted from blood, obtained in a trial of the OX40 agonist ivuxolimab. V and J are TRBV19 and TRBJ1-5; no clear D gene. The CDR3 coding sequence is TGTGCCAGTAGTTTCCAACCTATCGGGTATCAGCCCCAGCATTTT. The encoded protein is CASSFQPIGYQPQHF.